Listed here are 13 T cell receptor beta chains from one sample, sequenced in a study of PD-L1 blockade in urothelial cancer. The method was immunoSEQ multiplex PCR; TCRdb's version includes in-frame clones alone and lacks a portion of them. The sample records 60,000 to 75,000 clones, roughly 84% being singletons. The sample's time point: pretreatment peripheral blood. Source: PBMCs, taken around atezolizumab (anti-PD-L1) treatment. All receptors come from a woman aged 65 to 85 with urothelial cancer.

The chain recombines TRBV6-5 with TRBJ1-4, with 8 bases that match TRBD1. Per germline, CDR1 MNHEY and CDR2 SVGAGI. V lost 0 bases and J lost 10; bases outside the gene matches: 7. The CDR3 is 15 residues long. The CDR3 here is CASSYSTGVWGKLFF. DNA for the CDR3: TGTGCCAGCAGTTACTCGACAGGGGTTTGGGGAAAACTGTTTTTT.

The CDR3 nucleotides read TGTGCCAGTAGTCCCCCCGACCGACTCGAGACCCAGTACTTC. Its protein product is CASSPPDRLETQYF. The chain joins TRBV19 to TRBJ2-5; D gene uncertain. The germline V gene has CDR1 LNHDA and CDR2 SQIVND (reference sequence). The germline V and J ends were trimmed by 5 bases and 5 bases, with 15 bases remaining between them. The CDR3 consists of 14 residues.

This rearrangement joins TRBV9 to TRBJ2-1, with 12 positions matching TRBD2. V was pared by 3 bases and J by 2 bases, with 3 bases of the junction left unmatched. The length of the CDR3 is 16 residues. Germline V lookup: CDR1 SGDLS, CDR2 YYNGEE. CDR3 loop: CASSGRLAGAYNEQFF. The DNA of the CDR3 is TGTGCCAGCAGCGGACGACTAGCGGGAGCCTACAATGAGCAGTTCTTC.

The V and J genes are TRBV19 and TRBJ2-7; a weak D match, TRBD2 (7 bases). Germline values: CDR1 LNHDA, CDR2 SQIVND (reference sequence). The CDR3 is 16 residues long. Trimming left V 3 bases short and J 0 bases short, with 15 bases between. Here the CDR3 reads CASSMGGGGPSYEQYF. In DNA form, the CDR3 reads TGTGCCAGTAGTATGGGGGGCGGGGGACCCTCCTACGAGCAGTACTTC.

The chain links TRBV9 to TRBJ2-1, with 10 nucleotides matching TRBD2. The ends lost 4 bases at V and 0 bases at J; junction bases unmatched: 16. The CDR3 has 20 residues. Germline lookup yields CDR1 SGDLS and CDR2 YYNGEE. The CDR3 DNA reads TGTGCCAGCAGCCCCAAACGAGGAAGTAGCGGGAGGAGCTCCTACAATGAGCAGTTCTTC. Its protein is CASSPKRGSSGRSSYNEQFF.

V is TRBV9 and J is TRBJ1-5, with 7 bases aligning to TRBD1. Looked up from germline, CDR1 is SGDLS and CDR2 is YYNGEE. The CDR3 totals 16 residues. The trim removed 4 bases at V and 0 bases at J, leaving 7 bases unmatched. The CDR3 region is CASSSGGPYSNQPQHF. CDR3 DNA sequence: TGTGCCAGCAGCTCAGGGGGACCTTATAGCAATCAGCCCCAGCATTTT.

This chain links TRBV30 with TRBJ1-4; possibly TRBD1 for D (5 bases). This CDR3 has 15 residues. Germline lookup yields CDR1 GTSNPN and CDR2 SVGIG (reference sequence). V was trimmed by 3 bases and J by 6 bases, leaving 17 bases between them. The CDR3: CAWRVSGWNHEKLFF. For the CDR3, the DNA is TGTGCCTGGAGGGTTTCAGGGTGGAATCATGAAAAACTGTTTTTT.

The V call is TRBV6-6, the J call TRBJ1-2, with 9 bases that match TRBD1. Germline V gives CDR1 MNHNY, CDR2 SVGAGI (reference sequence). J was trimmed by 3 bases and V by 5 bases; bases with no gene match: 1. The CDR3 has 13 residues. As DNA, the CDR3 is TGTGCCAGCAGTCGACAGGGGGACTATGGCTACACCTTC. Protein product: CASSRQGDYGYTF.

The rearrangement uses TRBV9 and TRBJ1-4, with D possibly being TRBD1 (6 bases). The CDR3 is made up of 15 amino acids. Germline CDR1 and CDR2: SGDLS and YYNGEE. With 0 bases removed from V and 8 bases from J, the gap between germline ends came to 14 bases. As DNA, the CDR3 is TGTGCCAGCAGCGTAGCGGGGGGGCTCAGGGAAAAACTGTTTTTT. Its protein product is CASSVAGGLREKLFF.

The rearrangement joins TRBV30 to TRBJ2-7; no firm D call. This CDR3 region has 12 residues. Germline-derived CDR1 and CDR2 are GTSNPN and SVGIG (reference sequence). The V end was cut by 1 base, the J end by 1 base, with 5 bases between. CDR3 coding DNA: TGTGCCTGGAGTGATCAGTCCTACGAGCAGTACTTC. It encodes CAWSDQSYEQYF.

The rearrangement joins TRBV9 to TRBJ2-3; 12 nucleotides align to TRBD2. Germline-derived CDR1 and CDR2 are SGDLS and YYNGEE. V was clipped by 0 bases and J by 5 bases; unmatched bases: 10. The CDR3 is made up of 18 amino acids. CDR3 nucleotides: TGTGCCAGCAGCGTAGCCCTAGCGGGAGGGCCCCTAGGAGATACGCAGTATTTT. This gives the protein CASSVALAGGPLGDTQYF.

The gene calls are TRBV7-8 and TRBJ2-2; TRBD1 aligns across 7 bases. After removal of 5 bases from V and 6 bases from J, the junction contained 9 bases not matched to a gene. Per germline, CDR1 SGHVS and CDR2 FQNEAQ. This CDR3 region has 15 residues. CDR3 DNA sequence: TGTGCCAGCAGCCAAAACCAGGGGGTGGCCGGGGAGCTGTTTTTT. Translating it yields CASSQNQGVAGELFF. Looking up the rest from reference TRBV7-8 and TRBJ2-2 gives the full variable domain: GAGVSQSPRYKVAKRGQDVALRCDPISGHVSLFWYQQALGQGPEFLTYFQNEAQLDKSGLPSDRFFAERPEGSVSTLKIQRTQQEDSAVYLCASSQNQGVAGELFFGEGSRLTVL.

This clone was seen once. V is TRBV10-3 and J is TRBJ2-3, with 10 positions matching TRBD2. The V and J ends lost 1 base and 5 bases, in that order; junction bases with no gene match: 3. Germline V CDR1 and CDR2: ENHRY, SYGVKD. The CDR3 totals 15 residues. Here the CDR3 DNA reads TGTGCCATCAGTGAGTTAGCGGGGGGTTTAGATACGCAGTATTTT. Its translation is CAISELAGGLDTQYF.